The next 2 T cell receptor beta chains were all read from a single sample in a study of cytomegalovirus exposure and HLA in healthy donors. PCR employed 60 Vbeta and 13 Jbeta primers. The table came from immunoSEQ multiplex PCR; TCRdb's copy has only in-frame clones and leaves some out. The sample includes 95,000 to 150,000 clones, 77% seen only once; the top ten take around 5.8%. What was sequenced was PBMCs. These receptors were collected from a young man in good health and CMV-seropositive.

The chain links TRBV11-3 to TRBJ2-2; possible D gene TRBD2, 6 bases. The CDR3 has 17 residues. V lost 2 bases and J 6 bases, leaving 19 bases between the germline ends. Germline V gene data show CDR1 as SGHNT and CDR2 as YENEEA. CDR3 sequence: CASSLSLDGSGSGELFF. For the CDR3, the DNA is TGTGCCAGCAGCTTAAGTCTCGACGGGAGTGGGTCCGGGGAGCTGTTTTTT.

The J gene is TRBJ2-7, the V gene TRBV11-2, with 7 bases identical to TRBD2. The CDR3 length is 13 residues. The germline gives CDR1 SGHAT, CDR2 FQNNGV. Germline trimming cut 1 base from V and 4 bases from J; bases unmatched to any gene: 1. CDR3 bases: TGTGCCAGCAGCTTAGGGGGGGGATACGAGCAGTACTTC. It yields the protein CASSLGGGYEQYF.